Many counts were recorded for the clone carrying this T cell receptor (beta chain). The antigen is not known. This specimen belongs to a study of T cells in Graves' hyperthyroidism and ophthalmopathy. General study points: Researchers report that a 13 V-J model separated ophthalmopathy from stable hyperthyroidism. The model anticipated ophthalmopathy a median about six months pre-onset. Most thyroid clonotypes with frequency above 0.001 were detected in blood.

Trimming left V 6 bases short and J 3 bases short, with 9 bases between. The V gene's germline CDR1 is SNHLY and CDR2 FYNNEI. This CDR3 is built from 12 residues. Clinicians diagnosed patients from clinical symptoms, serum thyroxine and TRAb, thyroid ultrasound and orbital computed tomography. Amplification of TCR beta CDR3 regions used RNA as the template. First-round RT-PCR with HTBI primers amplified the TCR CDR3 region. TCRdb called the multiplex PCR reads again in MiXCR, with one record for every CDR3 protein. The profile covers about 640,000 distinct CDR3 sequences, with roughly 45% appearing a single time and approximately 6.8% taken by the ten largest.

The material sequenced was peripheral blood or thyroid tissue (not recorded which). This rearrangement joins TRBV2 to TRBJ2-7; TRBD1 might be the D (5 bases). The clonotype originates from an adult man with Graves' disease, either hyperthyroidism or ophthalmopathy (not recorded which). Here the CDR3 reads CASRNRNYEQYF. The CDR3 coding sequence is TGTGCCAGCAGAAACAGGAACTACGAGCAGTACTTC.